The rows below give T cell receptor beta chains drawn from one sample of a study of a mutant IDH1 vaccine in newly diagnosed glioma. Their antigen targets remain unknown. Repertoires were generated with immunoSEQ multiplex PCR, while TCRdb's copy carries only in-frame clones and drops some. This sample has some 58,000 clones, with about four fifths found just once. The specimen was PBMCs, collected from a glioma patient whose treatment included an IDH1 peptide vaccine. The receptors were gathered from a man aged 35 to 55 with glioma. The conserved cysteine and the conserved F or W are not part of the CDR3 here.

TRBJ2-7	TRBV6-5	ASSNGGFYEQY
TRBJ2-7	TRBV28	ASSQTGTAYGEQY
TRBJ1-2	TRBV18	ASSRGGTGNYGYT
TRBJ2-7	TRBV6-5	ASSYGSQGWEY
TRBJ1-1	TRBV9	ASSVSWNTEAF
TRBJ2-7	TRBV9	ASSADLNSYEQY
TRBJ1-3	TRBV27	ASSFTGGNTIY
TRBJ1-6	TRBV2	ASKERGGTNSPLH
TRBJ1-1	TRBV2	ASREQGTEAF
TRBJ2-1	TRBV4-1	ASSQDYTGSGSYNEQF
TRBJ2-1	TRBV5-6	ASSFTPSASYNEQF
TRBJ2-7	TRBV10-3	AISEPDRGLEQY
TRBJ1-2	TRBV6-1	ASSEGMGGGGYT
TRBJ2-2	TRBV25-1	ASSGQVTGELF
TRBJ1-3	TRBV6-5	ASSYGNTIY
TRBJ1-2	TRBV29-1	SADRGGYGYT
TRBJ2-7	TRBV19	ASSYGSSYEQY
TRBJ1-5	TRBV5-5	ASSLEGYSNQPQH
TRBJ1-1	TRBV19	ASSIDSRRDAEAF
TRBJ2-7	TRBV11-2	ASSLDGRTPLFYEQY
TRBJ2-5	TRBV6-6	ASSPRTSGSQETQY
TRBJ2-7	TRBV28	ASRRYEQY
TRBJ2-3	TRBV9	ASSFTGTHTDTQY
TRBJ2-2	TRBV11-3	ASSQSRAGELF
TRBJ1-2	TRBV6-1	ASSEALGYT
TRBJ1-5	TRBV29-1	SVVSQGNSNQPQH
TRBJ2-5	TRBV7-6	ASSLAHTSRETQY
TRBJ2-1	TRBV5-1	ASSLSWTPSYNEQF
TRBJ2-6	TRBV7-9	ASSPLMISGANVLT
TRBJ1-2	TRBV6-5	ASSYSPGRGYT
TRBJ1-1	TRBV10-3	AISESRQGYEAF
TRBJ2-7	TRBV2	ASSQDRGLLEQY
NA	TRBV5-1	ASSLGRTYEQY
TRBJ1-2	TRBV11-2	ASSLNSYGYT
TRBJ2-7	TRBV19	ASSIEAGSYEQY
TRBJ1-6	TRBV9	ASSVTGNNSPLH
TRBJ2-7	TRBV27	ASSLGTSGSYEQY
TRBJ2-2	TRBV12-5	ASGFSERTSGGSGELF
TRBJ2-7	TRBV7-9	ASSYGGSSYEQY
TRBJ2-2	TRBV6-1	ASSLFRNSGELF
TRBJ2-7	TRBV9	ASSVTEGPYEQY
TRBJ1-4	TRBV5-1	ASSLDGRATNEKLF
TRBJ1-4	TRBV6-1	ASSGLDINEKLF
TRBJ1-4	TRBV21-1	ASSKPRGGSSNEKLF
TRBJ2-5	TRBV30	AWGKRSQETQY
TRBJ2-7	TRBV11-1	ASSPANYEQY
TRBJ1-1	TRBV19	ASSGGIEAF
TRBJ1-2	TRBV5-1	ASSLGGFDYGYT
TRBJ2-2	TRBV5-4	ASRSGTSGRAGGELF
TRBJ2-5	TRBV29-1	SGAWTSQETQY
TRBJ2-7	TRBV9	ASSVAGLGTYEQY
TRBJ2-7	TRBV7-9	ASSPDGRPNEQY